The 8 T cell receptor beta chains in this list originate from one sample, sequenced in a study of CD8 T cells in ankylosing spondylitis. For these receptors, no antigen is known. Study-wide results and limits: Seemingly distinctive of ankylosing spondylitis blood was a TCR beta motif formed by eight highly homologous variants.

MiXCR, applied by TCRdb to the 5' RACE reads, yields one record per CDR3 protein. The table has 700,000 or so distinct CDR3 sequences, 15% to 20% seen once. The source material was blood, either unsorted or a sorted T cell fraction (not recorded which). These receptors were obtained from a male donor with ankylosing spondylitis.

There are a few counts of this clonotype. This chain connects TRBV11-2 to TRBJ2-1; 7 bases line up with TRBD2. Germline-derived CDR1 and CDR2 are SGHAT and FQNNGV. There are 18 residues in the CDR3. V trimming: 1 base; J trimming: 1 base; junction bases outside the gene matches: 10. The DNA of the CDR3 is TGTGCCAGCAGCTTAGGGTCGGGAGGTGGTGGGTCCTACAATGAGCAGTTCTTC. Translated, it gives CASSLGSGGGGSYNEQFF.

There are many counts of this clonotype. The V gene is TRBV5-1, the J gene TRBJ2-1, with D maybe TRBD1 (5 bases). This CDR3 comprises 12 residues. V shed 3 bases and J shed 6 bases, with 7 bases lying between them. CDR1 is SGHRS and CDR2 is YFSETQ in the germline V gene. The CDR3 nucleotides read TGCGCCAGCAGCTCAGGGTTCAATGAGCAGTTCTTC. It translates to CASSSGFNEQFF. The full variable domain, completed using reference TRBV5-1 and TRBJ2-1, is KAGVTQTPRYLIKTRGQQVTLSCSPISGHRSVSWYQQTPGQGLQFLFEYFSETQRNKGNFPGRFSGRQFSNSRSEMNVSTLELGDSALYLCASSSGFNEQFFGPGTRLTVL.

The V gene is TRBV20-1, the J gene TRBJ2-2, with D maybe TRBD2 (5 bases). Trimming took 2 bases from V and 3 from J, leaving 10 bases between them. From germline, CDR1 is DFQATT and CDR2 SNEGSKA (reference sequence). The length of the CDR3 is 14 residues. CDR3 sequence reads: CSARKTIYTGELFF. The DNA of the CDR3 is TGCAGTGCTAGAAAGACTATTTACACCGGGGAGCTGTTTTTT.

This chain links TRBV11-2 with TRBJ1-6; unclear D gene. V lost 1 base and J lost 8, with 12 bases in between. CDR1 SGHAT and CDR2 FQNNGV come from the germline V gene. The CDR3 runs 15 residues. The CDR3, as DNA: TGTGCCAGCAGCTTAGCCCCACTGGCGGATTCACCCCTCCACTTT. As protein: CASSLAPLADSPLHF.

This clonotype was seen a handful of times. CDR3 sequence reads: CSASRQGNTEAFF. The CDR3 nucleotides are TGCAGTGCCTCCCGACAGGGGAACACTGAAGCTTTCTTT. This chain uses TRBV20-1 with TRBJ1-1; 7 nucleotides align to TRBD1. Germline-derived CDR1 and CDR2 are DFQATT and SNEGSKA (reference sequence). The CDR3 contains 13 residues. With 6 bases clipped from V and 1 base from J, the junction kept 5 bases outside the gene matches.

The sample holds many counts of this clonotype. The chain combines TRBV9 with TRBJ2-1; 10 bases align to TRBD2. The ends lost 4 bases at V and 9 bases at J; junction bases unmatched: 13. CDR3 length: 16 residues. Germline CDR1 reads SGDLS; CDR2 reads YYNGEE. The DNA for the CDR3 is TGTGCCAGCAGCAACCTCCTAGCGGGAGATGTGGGTGAGCAGTTCTTC. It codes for CASSNLLAGDVGEQFF.

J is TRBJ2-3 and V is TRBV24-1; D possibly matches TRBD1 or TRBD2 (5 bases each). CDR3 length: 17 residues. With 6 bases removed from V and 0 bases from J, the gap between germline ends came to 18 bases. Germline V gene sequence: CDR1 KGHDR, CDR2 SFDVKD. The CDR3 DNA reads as TGTGCCACCAGTACGACCGGGACCAGGCCTAGCACAGATACGCAGTATTTT. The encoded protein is CATSTTGTRPSTDTQYF.

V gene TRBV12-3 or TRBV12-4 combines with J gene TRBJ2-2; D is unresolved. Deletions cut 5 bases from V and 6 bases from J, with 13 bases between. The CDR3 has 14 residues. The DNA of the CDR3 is TGTGCCAGCAGTCCTGCCCCAGGATCCGGGGAGCTGTTTTTT. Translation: CASSPAPGSGELFF.